The 5 T cell receptor beta chains below were found in one sample sequenced in a study of shared clonotypes between healthy human individuals. Naivety among CD8 cells was defined by CD45RO negativity and positive CCR7 selection, thereby excluding terminally differentiated effector memory CD45RA+ cells. Clones were sequenced by immunoSEQ multiplex PCR, and TCRdb holds only the in-frame ones, with some missing. The sample has around 610,000 clones, about 95% seen once; the top ten hold 0.095% to 0.13%. The sequencing sample was made of naive CD8+ T cells sorted from blood. The receptors were sampled from a woman in her twenties or thirties in good health.

Points on this clone: This same CDR3 is encoded by further DNA sequences in the sample. The CDR3 DNA reads as TGTGCCAGCAGTTTAGGGGTAAATCAGCCCCAGCATTTT. The encoded protein is CASSLGVNQPQHF. This chain connects TRBV28 to TRBJ1-5; D not resolved. Trimming stripped 2 bases from V and 4 bases from J, with 6 bases between. The CDR3 is 13 residues long. The germline V gene encodes CDR1 MDHEN and CDR2 SYDVKM. Combining the CDR3 with reference TRBV28 and TRBJ1-5 gives the whole variable domain DVKVTQSSRYLVKRTGEKVFLECVQDMDHENMFWYRQDPGLGLRLIYFSYDVKMKEKGDIPEGYSVSREKKERFSLILESASTNQTSMYLCASSLGVNQPQHFGDGTRLSIL.

The CDR3 nucleotides read TGCAGCGTTGAACTCCCGGAGACGAACACCGGGGAGCTGTTTTTT. As protein: CSVELPETNTGELFF. The chain links TRBV29-1 to TRBJ2-2; D is unclear. V lost 2 bases and J lost 0, with 10 bases in between. The germline V gene encodes CDR1 SQVTM and CDR2 ANQGSEA. This CDR3 contains 15 residues.

In the case of this clone: The same CDR3 can be traced to other DNA sequences in this sample. The chain combines TRBV15 with TRBJ2-3, with a possible D match to TRBD1 (6 bases). The CDR3 is 14 residues long. Trimming pared 1 base from V and 4 bases from J, leaving 9 bases between. The germline V gene has CDR1 LNHNV and CDR2 YYDKDF (reference sequence). Here the CDR3 reads CATSRGRGADTQYF. For the CDR3, the DNA is TGTGCCACCAGCAGAGGCAGGGGAGCAGATACGCAGTATTTT. Using reference TRBV15 and TRBJ2-3 for the parts outside the CDR3, the full variable domain is DAMVIQNPRYQVTQFGKPVTLSCSQTLNHNVMYWYQQKSSQAPKLLFHYYDKDFNNEADTPDNFQSRRPNTSFCFLDIRSPGLGDTAMYLCATSRGRGADTQYFGPGTRLTVL.

The DNA of the CDR3 is TGTGCCAGCAGAAACAAGGGGGGCAATCAGCCCCAGCATTTT. As protein: CASRNKGGNQPQHF. The rearrangement uses TRBV6-6 and TRBJ1-5, with a tentative D call TRBD1 (6 bases). Trimming pared 6 bases from V and 2 bases from J, leaving 11 bases between. This CDR3 is built from 14 residues. Germline V gene lookup returns CDR1 MNHNY and CDR2 SVGAGI (reference sequence).

The chain employs TRBV2 and TRBJ2-5; D is possibly TRBD1 (6 bases). The ends were cut back, 4 bases at V and 2 bases at J, with 17 bases in the middle. Germline-derived CDR1 and CDR2 are SNHLY and FYNNEI. This CDR3 contains 16 residues. This CDR3 is CASSGQVGMGQETQYF. CDR3 bases: TGTGCCAGCAGTGGACAGGTGGGGATGGGTCAAGAGACCCAGTACTTC.